A selection of T cell receptor beta chains follows, all from one sample in a study of cytomegalovirus exposure and HLA in healthy donors. Libraries were prepared by immunoSEQ multiplex PCR; TCRdb keeps only in-frame clonotypes and omits some of them. The sample carries about 180,000 clones, around 80% recorded once. The sample taken for sequencing was PBMCs. The source of these receptors is a woman aged 40 to 50 in good health and CMV-seronegative. The CDR3 runs from the conserved cysteine through the conserved F or W.

j_gene: TRBJ2-5; v_gene: TRBV5-6; CDR3aa: CASSLNGGVQETQYF
j_gene: TRBJ2-3; v_gene: TRBV2; CDR3aa: CASSQDRYRSTQYF
j_gene: TRBJ2-1; v_gene: TRBV2; CDR3aa: CASSEGGQGGYEQFF
j_gene: TRBJ1-1; v_gene: TRBV5-1; CDR3aa: CASSTGSSTEAFF
j_gene: TRBJ1-2; v_gene: TRBV5-1; CDR3aa: CASSLDRGAGGYTF
j_gene: TRBJ2-7; v_gene: TRBV27; CDR3aa: CASSPLRTGRLWSEQYF
j_gene: TRBJ1-4; v_gene: TRBV19; CDR3aa: CASSKQINERKLFF
j_gene: TRBJ1-3; v_gene: TRBV9; CDR3aa: CASSVGPGTEGNTIYF
j_gene: TRBJ2-1; v_gene: TRBV7-9; CDR3aa: CASSAGGTGVWNEQFF
j_gene: TRBJ2-7; v_gene: TRBV5-1; CDR3aa: CASSPRTSGMGEQYF
j_gene: TRBJ2-5; v_gene: TRBV4-2; CDR3aa: CASSHPGQGQETQYF
j_gene: TRBJ2-1; v_gene: TRBV30; CDR3aa: CACGGRASLNEQFF
j_gene: TRBJ2-1; v_gene: TRBV10-1; CDR3aa: CASSESAGQGTGNEQFF
j_gene: TRBJ2-3; v_gene: TRBV7-9; CDR3aa: CASSPELAGAALNTQYF
j_gene: TRBJ1-4; v_gene: TRBV27; CDR3aa: CASSSLRPATNEKLFF
j_gene: TRBJ2-7; v_gene: TRBV10-3; CDR3aa: CATVPRRGSDEQYF
j_gene: TRBJ1-1; v_gene: TRBV28; CDR3aa: CASSDRVGEAFF
j_gene: TRBJ2-7; v_gene: TRBV19; CDR3aa: CASSIGGQGDYEQYF
j_gene: TRBJ1-1; v_gene: TRBV7-2; CDR3aa: CASSLEDRNTEAFF
j_gene: TRBJ1-4; v_gene: TRBV5-6; CDR3aa: CASSFAGRTNEKLFF
j_gene: TRBJ1-5; v_gene: TRBV19; CDR3aa: CASSISAGDQPQHF
j_gene: TRBJ2-5; v_gene: TRBV2; CDR3aa: CASSQYFGQQETQYF
j_gene: TRBJ2-1; v_gene: TRBV4-3; CDR3aa: CASSQGQGYNEQFF
j_gene: TRBJ1-2; v_gene: TRBV7-8; CDR3aa: CASSPRFPGQGLYGYTF
j_gene: TRBJ1-4; v_gene: TRBV7-2; CDR3aa: CASSSTGNSEKLFF
j_gene: TRBJ1-2; v_gene: TRBV4-1; CDR3aa: CASSQVTGNYGYTF
j_gene: TRBJ1-4; v_gene: TRBV6-1; CDR3aa: CASREQGAREKLFF
j_gene: TRBJ2-3; v_gene: TRBV4-3; CDR3aa: CASSPTSGSTDTQYF
j_gene: TRBJ1-1; v_gene: TRBV6-1; CDR3aa: CATNRVNTEAFF
j_gene: TRBJ1-1; v_gene: TRBV15; CDR3aa: CATSRDGGQLNTEAFF
j_gene: TRBJ1-5; v_gene: TRBV7-8; CDR3aa: CASSSSGGGRGQPQHF
j_gene: TRBJ1-6; v_gene: TRBV7-9; CDR3aa: CASSLGLTQDSPLHF
j_gene: TRBJ1-5; v_gene: TRBV19; CDR3aa: CASSIGTMPQHF
j_gene: TRBJ1-1; v_gene: TRBV12-5; CDR3aa: CASGLPTGGTEAFF
j_gene: TRBJ1-1; v_gene: TRBV13; CDR3aa: CASSLDLRTEAFF
j_gene: TRBJ2-3; v_gene: TRBV5-1; CDR3aa: CASRQGGPDTQYF
j_gene: TRBJ2-5; v_gene: TRBV28; CDR3aa: CASSPAGGPRETQYF
j_gene: TRBJ1-1; v_gene: TRBV7-9; CDR3aa: CASSLTGGNTEAFF
j_gene: TRBJ1-5; v_gene: TRBV6-1; CDR3aa: CASSGRTTTGGGNQPQHF
j_gene: TRBJ1-5; v_gene: TRBV2; CDR3aa: CASRETGRPQHF
j_gene: TRBJ1-5; v_gene: TRBV19; CDR3aa: CASSIAQGPNSNQPQHF
j_gene: TRBJ1-3; v_gene: TRBV6-6; CDR3aa: CASTVFGNTIYF
j_gene: TRBJ1-2; v_gene: TRBV20-1; CDR3aa: CSARGSGYTF
j_gene: TRBJ2-2; v_gene: TRBV9; CDR3aa: CASSVVLGGELFF
j_gene: TRBJ2-1; v_gene: TRBV27; CDR3aa: CASSFDGTSAYNEQFF
j_gene: TRBJ1-1; v_gene: TRBV5-1; CDR3aa: CASSADRNTEAFF
j_gene: TRBJ2-1; v_gene: TRBV7-9; CDR3aa: CASSLEFAGNEQFF
j_gene: TRBJ2-7; v_gene: TRBV5-1; CDR3aa: CASSLGAGGDGNEQYF